The T cell receptor (beta chain) under discussion was sequenced for a study of cytomegalovirus exposure and HLA in healthy donors. Looking at the study overall: Some 200 million T cells yielded more than 95 million unique TCR beta sequences, as an earlier analysis found. Study-level findings and limits: Further analysis was carried out later, and it showed several of the most significant clusters appearing linked to common viral pathogens.

Worth noting for this clone: Its antigen is currently unknown.

Both 60 Vbeta primers and 13 Jbeta primers went into the PCR. Method: immunoSEQ multiplex PCR; TCRdb's copy keeps in-frame clones and lacks some. The sample shows about 170,000 clones, approximately 85% of them seen only once. The specimen sequenced was PBMCs. This TCR derives from a girl under 18 in good health and CMV-seropositive.

Here the CDR3 reads CASSYAPSSYEQYF. CDR3 nucleotides: TGTGCCAGCAGTTACGCGCCGAGTTCCTACGAGCAGTACTTC. The V gene is TRBV6-6, the J gene TRBJ2-7, with D uncertain. The CDR3 spans 14 residues. Trimming took off 2 bases at V and 1 base at J, with 9 bases between the two ends. Per germline, CDR1 MNHNY and CDR2 SVGAGI (reference sequence).